This is a list of T cell receptor beta chains from one sample in a study of T cell responses to AZD1222 COVID-19 vaccine. Data came from immunoSEQ multiplex PCR; TCRdb stores just in-frame clones and leaves some out. In the table there are around 130,000 clones, 70% to 90% of which are singletons. The sequenced sample was peripheral blood, obtained on day 0 of AZD1222 vaccination. The receptors shown here come from an adult in good health. Both conserved end residues are part of each CDR3. The D gene is left open where the match is weak. Only some rows state a clone size, as once, few, many or a class for expanded clones.

V gene: TRBV5-8
CDR3 length: 14
J gene: TRBJ1-1
D gene: .
clone size: .
CDR3 DNA: TGTGCCAGCAGCTTGGCCAGGGGGAACACTGAAGCTTTCTTT
CDR3 protein: CASSLARGNTEAFF

V gene: TRBV9
CDR3 length: 14
J gene: TRBJ1-2
D gene: .
clone size: .
CDR3 DNA: TGTGCCAGCAGCGTAGGCGGGTCGGACTATGGCTACACCTTC
CDR3 protein: CASSVGGSDYGYTF

V gene: TRBV3-1/TRBV3-2
CDR3 length: 16
J gene: TRBJ1-1
D gene: .
clone size: many
CDR3 DNA: TGTGCCAGCAGCCAAGATAGGCAGGGGATGGATACTGAAGCTTTCTTT
CDR3 protein: CASSQDRQGMDTEAFF

V gene: TRBV9
CDR3 length: 13
J gene: TRBJ1-6
D gene: .
clone size: .
CDR3 DNA: TGTGCCAGCAGCGTACAGGAGAATTCACCCCTCCACTTT
CDR3 protein: CASSVQENSPLHF

V gene: TRBV28
CDR3 length: 13
J gene: TRBJ1-2
D gene: TRBD1
clone size: .
CDR3 DNA: TGTGCCAGCAGTTTGAGGGACAGCCAGGGCTACACCTTC
CDR3 protein: CASSLRDSQGYTF

V gene: TRBV5-1
CDR3 length: 15
J gene: TRBJ2-5
D gene: .
clone size: .
CDR3 DNA: TGCGCCAGCAGCTTGGAGGTCTCCGGTAAGGAGACCCAGTACTTC
CDR3 protein: CASSLEVSGKETQYF

V gene: TRBV6-5
CDR3 length: 13
J gene: TRBJ1-5
D gene: .
clone size: .
CDR3 DNA: TGTGCCAGCAGGTTGGGCTTAAATCAGCCCCAGCATTTT
CDR3 protein: CASRLGLNQPQHF

V gene: TRBV4-1
CDR3 length: 16
J gene: TRBJ2-2
D gene: .
clone size: .
CDR3 DNA: TGCGCCAGCAGCCCCCAACGGCAGAAGAACACCGGGGAGCTGTTTTTT
CDR3 protein: CASSPQRQKNTGELFF

V gene: TRBV2
CDR3 length: 13
J gene: TRBJ1-5
D gene: .
clone size: once
CDR3 DNA: TGTGCCAGCAGTGGGGACCACAATCAGCCCCAGCATTTT
CDR3 protein: CASSGDHNQPQHF

V gene: TRBV30
CDR3 length: 14
J gene: TRBJ2-5
D gene: .
clone size: .
CDR3 DNA: TGTGCCTGGAGTGGGGACTTCAATACGGAGACCCAGTACTTC
CDR3 protein: CAWSGDFNTETQYF

V gene: TRBV27
CDR3 length: 19
J gene: TRBJ1-4
D gene: TRBD1
clone size: .
CDR3 DNA: TGTGCCAGCAGTATTGGGACAGTCAGGTCCCCAGGTTTTAATGAAAAACTGTTTTTT
CDR3 protein: CASSIGTVRSPGFNEKLFF

V gene: TRBV3-1/TRBV3-2
CDR3 length: 15
J gene: TRBJ2-5
D gene: .
clone size: .
CDR3 DNA: TGTGCCAGCAGCCAAGAACTCGGCTGGCAAGAGACCCAGTACTTC
CDR3 protein: CASSQELGWQETQYF

V gene: TRBV4-3
CDR3 length: 15
J gene: TRBJ2-7
D gene: .
clone size: .
CDR3 DNA: TGCGCCAGCAGCCCTCAAGGGGATCTCAACTACGAGCAGTACTTC
CDR3 protein: CASSPQGDLNYEQYF

V gene: TRBV27
CDR3 length: 14
J gene: TRBJ1-1
D gene: .
clone size: few
CDR3 DNA: TGTGCCAGCAGTTTCAGGCAGTTTGGCACTGAAGCTTTCTTT
CDR3 protein: CASSFRQFGTEAFF

V gene: TRBV18
CDR3 length: 15
J gene: TRBJ2-7
D gene: TRBD2
clone size: .
CDR3 DNA: TGTGCCAGCTCACCACGTGGGACTAGGCTATACGAGCAGTACTTC
CDR3 protein: CASSPRGTRLYEQYF

V gene: TRBV14
CDR3 length: 13
J gene: TRBJ1-2
D gene: TRBD1
clone size: .
CDR3 DNA: TGTGCCAGCAGCCATAGGACAGGCGATGGCTACACCTTC
CDR3 protein: CASSHRTGDGYTF

V gene: TRBV12-3/TRBV12-4
CDR3 length: 13
J gene: TRBJ2-1
D gene: .
clone size: once
CDR3 DNA: TGTGCCAGCAGCCCGCGACAGAAAAATGAGCAGTTCTTC
CDR3 protein: CASSPRQKNEQFF

V gene: TRBV10-3
CDR3 length: 13
J gene: TRBJ1-1
D gene: .
clone size: once
CDR3 DNA: TGTGCCATCAGTGGGACCGGGGGACTTGAAGCTTTCTTT
CDR3 protein: CAISGTGGLEAFF

V gene: TRBV7-2
CDR3 length: 15
J gene: TRBJ2-5
D gene: TRBD2
clone size: .
CDR3 DNA: TGTGCCAGCAGCTTAGCGTCACTAGCGGAAGAGACCCAGTACTTC
CDR3 protein: CASSLASLAEETQYF

V gene: TRBV4-1
CDR3 length: 13
J gene: TRBJ2-7
D gene: .
clone size: .
CDR3 DNA: TGCGCCAGCAGCCAAGATGGCAGGTATGAGCAGTACTTC
CDR3 protein: CASSQDGRYEQYF

V gene: TRBV6-2/TRBV6-3
CDR3 length: 14
J gene: TRBJ1-6
D gene: TRBD1
clone size: .
CDR3 DNA: TGTGCCAGCAGTCCCCGACAGGGAAATTCACCCCTCCACTTT
CDR3 protein: CASSPRQGNSPLHF